This TCR beta chain was profiled in a study of blood T cell repertoires in COVID-19. V shed 0 bases and J shed 5 bases, with 8 bases lying between them. The CDR3 sequence is 15 residues long. CDR1 is SGHAT, CDR2 FQNNGV, per germline. Only in-frame clones appear in the TCRdb table, and some are missing; sequencing was by immunoSEQ multiplex PCR. This sample carries 120,000 or so clones, 55% to 70% of them seen once, and the ten largest clones take about 2.2%. This clonotype was sampled from a woman between 65 and 79 years old with acute or convalescent COVID-19. The sequencing input was peripheral blood. V is TRBV11-2 and J is TRBJ1-6, with D maybe TRBD1 (5 bases). CDR3 bases: TGTGCCAGCAGCTTAGACGCAGGGAATAATTCACCCCTCCACTTT. Its protein is CASSLDAGNNSPLHF.